This T cell receptor beta chain was captured by sequencing in a study of blood T cell repertoires in COVID-19. Study-level information: The cDNA or gDNA used as material had been derived from T cells, B-cell-depleted T cells, or PBMCs.

The junction had 4 bases not matched to a gene; V was cut back by 8 bases and J by 1 base. Germline V lookup: CDR1 SGHRS, CDR2 YFSETQ. There are 13 residues in the CDR3. As originally analysed: By means of reference gene primer amplification, nucleated cell counts were estimated. Here immunoSEQ multiplex PCR was the method, and the copy in TCRdb shows in-frame clones only, minus some. V, J and clone size are taken as reported in that table, and D and trimming were inferred from the DNA itself. This table holds approximately 170,000 clones, approximately 86% found once. Material for sequencing was peripheral blood. This rearrangement joins TRBV5-1 to TRBJ1-1; 8 positions match TRBD1. The sequence was collected from a man between 50 and 59 years old with active or convalescent COVID-19. CDR3 sequence: CASIGQGNTEAFF. For the CDR3, the DNA is TGCGCCAGTATTGGACAGGGGAACACTGAAGCTTTCTTT.